One sample yielded the 10 T cell receptor beta chains listed below, sequenced in a study of T cell responses to AZD1222 COVID-19 vaccine. The repertoire was sequenced with immunoSEQ multiplex PCR; TCRdb's copy has only in-frame clones and lacks some. This sample has 150,000 to 200,000 clones, with about 90% found just once. Material: peripheral blood, obtained on day 0 of AZD1222 vaccination. These TCRs come from an adult in good health.

In this sample, this clone turned up a few times. This chain links TRBV6-1 with TRBJ1-3; unclear D gene. There are 15 residues in the CDR3. From germline, CDR1 is MNHNS and CDR2 SASEGT. With 1 base removed from V and 0 bases from J, the gap between germline ends came to 7 bases. This CDR3 reads CASSEDSSSGNTIYF. The CDR3 bases are TGTGCCAGCAGTGAAGACTCCTCCTCTGGAAACACCATATATTTT.

The chain recombines TRBV5-6 with TRBJ2-3; 10 bases are a match to TRBD1. Losses at the gene ends were 3 bases for V and 0 bases for J; bases not matched to a gene: 4. Germline values: CDR1 SGHDT, CDR2 YYEEEE. The CDR3 covers 16 residues. The CDR3: CASSSGTGASTDTQYF. The CDR3 nucleotides are TGTGCCAGCAGCTCAGGGACAGGGGCTAGCACAGATACGCAGTATTTT.

The J gene is TRBJ2-5, the V gene TRBV9, with no clear D. V lost 1 base, J lost 1 base, and 5 bases lay in between. The CDR3 has 13 amino acids. Germline values: CDR1 SGDLS, CDR2 YYNGEE. CDR3 amino acids: CASSVSSQETQYF. For the CDR3, the DNA is TGTGCCAGCAGCGTATCCAGCCAAGAGACCCAGTACTTC.

The chain carries TRBV18 and TRBJ1-4; D ambiguous. V shed 4 bases and J shed 0 bases, with 6 bases lying between them. The germline gives CDR1 KGHSH, CDR2 LQKENI. CDR3 length equals 14 residues. The DNA of the CDR3 is TGTGCCAGCTCACGCCCGGCAACTAATGAAAAACTGTTTTTT. It yields the protein CASSRPATNEKLFF.

The rearrangement joins TRBV19 to TRBJ1-1, with D maybe TRBD1 (5 bases). V lost 6 bases to trimming and J lost 4 bases, with 21 bases between them. The CDR3 has 16 residues. The germline gives CDR1 LNHDA, CDR2 SQIVND (reference sequence). CDR3 protein: CASRPLWGFLTTEAFF. The CDR3 nucleotides are TGTGCCAGTAGGCCCCTTTGGGGCTTCCTAACCACTGAAGCTTTCTTT.

CDR3 bases: TGTGCCAGCAGCCCAGGGACTAGCGGGGAGCCGGCCAAAAACATTCAGTACTTC. Its protein product is CASSPGTSGEPAKNIQYF. This rearrangement joins TRBV3-1 (or the pseudogene TRBV3-2) to TRBJ2-4, with TRBD2 matching over 13 bases. This CDR3 is built from 18 residues. V was pared by 4 bases and J by 1 base, with 7 bases of the junction left unmatched. Per the germline V gene, CDR1 is LGHDT and CDR2 is YNNKEL (reference sequence).

This clone appeared a single time. The genes are TRBV5-1 and TRBJ2-1; a possible D gene is TRBD2 (5 bases). The CDR3 sequence is 17 residues long. V lost 2 bases, J lost 0 bases, and 15 bases lay in between. Germline V lookup: CDR1 SGHRS, CDR2 YFSETQ. The CDR3: CASSFSPPGSSYNEQFF. CDR3 bases: TGCGCCAGCAGCTTCTCCCCCCCTGGGAGCTCCTACAATGAGCAGTTCTTC.

The V and J genes are TRBV5-1 and TRBJ2-2, with D possibly being TRBD1 or TRBD2 (5 bases each). Germline CDR1 and CDR2: SGHRS and YFSETQ. Trimming shortened V by 3 bases and J by 0 bases, and 9 bases separated the two germline ends. The CDR3 runs to 15 residues. The CDR3 coding sequence is TGCGCCAGCAGCTCGGGACGGTCGAACACCGGGGAGCTGTTTTTT. It translates to CASSSGRSNTGELFF.

The rearrangement links TRBV7-2 to TRBJ2-1; possibly TRBD1 for D (6 bases). This CDR3 comprises 13 residues. The V gene's germline CDR1 is SGHTA and CDR2 FQGNSA. Trimming pared 5 bases from V and 8 bases from J, leaving 13 bases between. The CDR3 nucleotides read TGTGCCAGCAGCCCCCAAGGGGGAGATGAGCAGTTCTTC. It encodes CASSPQGGDEQFF.

The chain carries TRBV28 and TRBJ1-2, with TRBD1 matching 7 bases. The CDR3 sequence is 11 residues long. Germline CDR1 and CDR2: MDHEN and SYDVKM. V lost 10 bases and J lost 9; bases outside the gene matches: 8. The CDR3 here is CANSYRGSYTF. For the CDR3, the DNA is TGTGCCAATTCTTACAGGGGAAGCTACACCTTC.